The 6 T cell receptor beta chains below all came from one sample that was sequenced in a study of T-cell reconstitution after alpha-beta-depleted transplantation in children. For TCRbeta, the library was prepared with unique molecular identifiers. From the PCR reads, TCRdb called clonotypes with MiXCR, one entry per CDR3 protein. This repertoire shows around 680,000 distinct CDR3 sequences, approximately 15% found once; its top ten account for approximately 1%. The sample was PBMCs from the stem cell graft donor, taken from the stem cell graft. Receptor source: a human donor who donated a stem cell graft to a child with acute myeloid leukemia.

V is TRBV7-6 and J is TRBJ2-4; TRBD2 aligns across 11 bases. The CDR3 loop spans 16 amino acids. V was clipped by 5 bases and J by 0 bases; unmatched bases: 3. The germline gives CDR1 SGHVS, CDR2 FNYEAQ. This chain's CDR3 is CASSLGTSGAKNIQYF. CDR3 bases: TGTGCCAGCAGCCTCGGGACTAGCGGAGCCAAAAACATTCAGTACTTC.

This clonotype occurred a few times. The chain recombines TRBV7-7 with TRBJ2-7; 7 nucleotides align to TRBD2. J was trimmed by 3 bases and V by 6 bases; bases with no gene match: 5. Germline V gives CDR1 SSHAT, CDR2 FNYEAQ (reference sequence). This CDR3 has 13 amino acids. The CDR3 region is CASSIGLDYEQYF. The CDR3 DNA reads as TGTGCCAGCAGTATTGGACTAGACTACGAGCAGTACTTC.

This clonotype was counted ten times or more. The V gene is TRBV12-3 or TRBV12-4, the J gene TRBJ2-3; possibly TRBD1 for D (6 bases). Trimming pared 5 bases from V and 0 bases from J, leaving 12 bases between. This CDR3 has 15 amino acids. CDR3 nucleotide sequence: TGTGCCAGCAGTCCCGACAGGTTGAGCACAGATACGCAGTATTTT. Translated, it gives CASSPDRLSTDTQYF.

This clonotype came up a few times. The V call is TRBV7-3, the J call TRBJ2-5; perhaps TRBD2 as D (5 bases). Trimming shortened V by 6 bases and J by 2 bases, and 16 bases separated the two germline ends. Germline CDR1 reads SGHTA; CDR2 reads FQGTGA. The CDR3 runs to 15 residues. CDR3 sequence reads: CASSPVGASQETQYF. CDR3 nucleotide sequence: TGTGCCAGCAGTCCCGTGGGAGCGAGTCAAGAGACCCAGTACTTC.

J is TRBJ2-7 and V is TRBV5-6; D remains unclear. Germline V gene sequence: CDR1 SGHDT, CDR2 YYEEEE. There are 14 residues in the CDR3. V shed 2 bases and J shed 6 bases, with 15 bases lying between them. CDR3 bases: TGTGCCAGCAGCTTCGCTCTAGAATCGACCGAGCAGTACTTC. Protein sequence: CASSFALESTEQYF.

In this sample, this clonotype turned up many times. The rearrangement uses TRBV20-1 and TRBJ2-6, with 11 bases lining up with TRBD1. The CDR3 has 19 amino acids. J was trimmed by 0 bases and V by 1 base; bases with no gene match: 8. Germline values: CDR1 DFQATT, CDR2 SNEGSKA (reference sequence). The CDR3 region has the DNA TGCAGTGCTAGAGTCCGCCCGGGACAGGGGGGCTCTGGGGCCAACGTCCTGACTTTC. Its translation is CSARVRPGQGGSGANVLTF.